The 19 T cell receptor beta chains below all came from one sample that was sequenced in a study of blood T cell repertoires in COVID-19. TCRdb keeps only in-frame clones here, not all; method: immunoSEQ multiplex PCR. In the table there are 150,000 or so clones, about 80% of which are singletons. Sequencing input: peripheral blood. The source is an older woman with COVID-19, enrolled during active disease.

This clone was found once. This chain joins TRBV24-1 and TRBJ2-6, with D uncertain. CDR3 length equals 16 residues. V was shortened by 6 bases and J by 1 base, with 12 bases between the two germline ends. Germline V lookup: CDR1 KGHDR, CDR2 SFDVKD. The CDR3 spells CATSSYLASGANVLTF. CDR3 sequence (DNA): TGTGCCACCAGTTCCTATTTAGCTTCTGGGGCCAACGTCCTGACTTTC.

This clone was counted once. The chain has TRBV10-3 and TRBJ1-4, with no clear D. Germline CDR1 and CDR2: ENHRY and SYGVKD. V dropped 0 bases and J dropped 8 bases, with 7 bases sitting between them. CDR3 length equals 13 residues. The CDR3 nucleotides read TGTGCCATCAGTGAGTCATCGGGGGAAAAACTGTTTTTT. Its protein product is CAISESSGEKLFF.

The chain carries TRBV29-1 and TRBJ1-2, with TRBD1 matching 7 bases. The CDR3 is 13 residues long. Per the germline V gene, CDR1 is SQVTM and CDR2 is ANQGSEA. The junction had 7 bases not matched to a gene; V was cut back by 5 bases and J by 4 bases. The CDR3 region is CSVKTGWGYGYTF. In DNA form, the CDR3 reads TGCAGCGTTAAGACAGGGTGGGGCTATGGCTACACCTTC.

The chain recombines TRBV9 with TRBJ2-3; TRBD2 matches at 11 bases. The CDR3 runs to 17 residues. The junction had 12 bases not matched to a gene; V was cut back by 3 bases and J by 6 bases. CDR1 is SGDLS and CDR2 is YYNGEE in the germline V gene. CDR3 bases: TGTGCCAGCAGCGAACTCCCCGGGACTAGCGGCGGTGATACGCAGTATTTT. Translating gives CASSELPGTSGGDTQYF.

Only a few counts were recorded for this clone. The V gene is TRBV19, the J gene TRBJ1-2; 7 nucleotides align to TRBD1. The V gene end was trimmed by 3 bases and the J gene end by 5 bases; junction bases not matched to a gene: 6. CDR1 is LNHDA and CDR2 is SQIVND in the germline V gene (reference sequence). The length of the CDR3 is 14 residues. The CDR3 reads CASSIPGQDYGYTF. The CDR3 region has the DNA TGTGCCAGTAGTATTCCAGGACAGGATTATGGCTACACCTTC.

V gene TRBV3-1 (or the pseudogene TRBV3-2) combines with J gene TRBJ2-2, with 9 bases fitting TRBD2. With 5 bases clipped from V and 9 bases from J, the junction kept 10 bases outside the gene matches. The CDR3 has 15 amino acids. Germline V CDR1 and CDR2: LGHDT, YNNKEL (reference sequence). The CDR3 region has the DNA TGTGCCAGCAGCAGTAGCGGGAGTGTCATTCGGGAGCTGTTTTTT. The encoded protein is CASSSSGSVIRELFF.

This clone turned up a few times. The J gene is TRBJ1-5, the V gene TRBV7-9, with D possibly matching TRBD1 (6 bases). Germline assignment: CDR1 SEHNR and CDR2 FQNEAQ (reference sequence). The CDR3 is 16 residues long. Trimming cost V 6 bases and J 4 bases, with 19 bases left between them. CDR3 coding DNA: TGTGCCAGCAGTCTTGACTCGGGGAGGGGGAATCAGCCCCAGCATTTT. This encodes CASSLDSGRGNQPQHF.

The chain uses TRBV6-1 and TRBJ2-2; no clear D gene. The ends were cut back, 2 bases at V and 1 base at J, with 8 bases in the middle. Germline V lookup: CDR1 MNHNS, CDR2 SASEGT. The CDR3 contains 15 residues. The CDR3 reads CASSETVKNTGELFF. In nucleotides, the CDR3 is TGTGCCAGCAGTGAAACGGTCAAGAACACCGGGGAGCTGTTTTTT.

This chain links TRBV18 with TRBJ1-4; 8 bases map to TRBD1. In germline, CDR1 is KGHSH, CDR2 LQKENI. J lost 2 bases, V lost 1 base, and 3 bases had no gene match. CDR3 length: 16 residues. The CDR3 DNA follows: TGTGCCAGCTCACCACTCAGGGGGCTGACTAATGAAAAACTGTTTTTT. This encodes CASSPLRGLTNEKLFF.

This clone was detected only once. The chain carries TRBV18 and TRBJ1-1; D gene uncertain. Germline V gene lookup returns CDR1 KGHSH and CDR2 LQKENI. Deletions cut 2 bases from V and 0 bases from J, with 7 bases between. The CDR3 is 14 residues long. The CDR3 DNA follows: TGTGCCAGCTCACCAAAGGAGTTGAACACTGAAGCTTTCTTT. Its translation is CASSPKELNTEAFF. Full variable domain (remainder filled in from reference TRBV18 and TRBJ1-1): NAGVMQNPRHLVRRRGQEARLRCSPMKGHSHVYWYRQLPEEGLKFMVYLQKENIIDESGMPKERFSAEFPKEGPSILRIQQVVRGDSAAYFCASSPKELNTEAFFGQGTRLTVV.

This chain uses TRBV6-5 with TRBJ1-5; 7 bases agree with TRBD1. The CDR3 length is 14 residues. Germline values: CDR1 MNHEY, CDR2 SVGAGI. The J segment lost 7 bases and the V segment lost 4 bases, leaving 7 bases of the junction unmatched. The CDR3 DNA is TGTGCCAGCAGTTGGCGACAGGGAAGCCAGCCCCAGCATTTT. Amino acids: CASSWRQGSQPQHF.

The CDR3 DNA reads TGTGCCAGCAGCCGTCCCGGGACAGCGAATCAGCCCCAGCATTTT. Its translation is CASSRPGTANQPQHF. The chain carries TRBV7-2 and TRBJ1-5, with 7 bases fitting TRBD1. Germline V lookup: CDR1 SGHTA, CDR2 FQGNSA. The length of the CDR3 is 15 residues. J was trimmed by 4 bases and V by 5 bases; bases with no gene match: 8.

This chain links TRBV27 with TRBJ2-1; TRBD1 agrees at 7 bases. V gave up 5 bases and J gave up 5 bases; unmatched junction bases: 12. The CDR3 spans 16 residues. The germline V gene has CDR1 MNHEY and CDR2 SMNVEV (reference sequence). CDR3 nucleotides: TGTGCCAGCAGTCCCTCTGTAGGGACAGCCAACAATGAGCAGTTCTTC. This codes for CASSPSVGTANNEQFF.

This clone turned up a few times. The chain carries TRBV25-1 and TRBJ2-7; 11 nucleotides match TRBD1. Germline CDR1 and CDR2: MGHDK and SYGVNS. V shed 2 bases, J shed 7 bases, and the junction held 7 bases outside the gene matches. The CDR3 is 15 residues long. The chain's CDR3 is CASSEPGQGAVEQYF. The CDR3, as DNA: TGTGCCAGCAGTGAACCAGGACAGGGGGCAGTTGAGCAGTACTTC.

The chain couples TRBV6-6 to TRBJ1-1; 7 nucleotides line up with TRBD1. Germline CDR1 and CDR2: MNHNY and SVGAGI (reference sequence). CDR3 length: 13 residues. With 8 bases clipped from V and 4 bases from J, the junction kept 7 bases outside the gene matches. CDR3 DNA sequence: TGTGCCAGCCGGGCGCCAGGGGGCACTGAAGCTTTCTTT. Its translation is CASRAPGGTEAFF.

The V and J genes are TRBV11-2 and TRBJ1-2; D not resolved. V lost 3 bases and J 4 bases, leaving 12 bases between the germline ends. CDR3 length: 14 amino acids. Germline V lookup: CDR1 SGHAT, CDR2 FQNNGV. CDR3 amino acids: CASSFSQFGYGYTF. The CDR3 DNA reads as TGTGCCAGCAGCTTTAGCCAGTTTGGCTATGGCTACACCTTC.

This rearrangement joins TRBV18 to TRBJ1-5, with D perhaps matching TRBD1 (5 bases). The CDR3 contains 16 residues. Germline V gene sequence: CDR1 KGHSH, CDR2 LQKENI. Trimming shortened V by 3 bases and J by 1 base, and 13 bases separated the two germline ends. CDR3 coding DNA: TGTGCCAGCTCACCGGAGCTGCAGGGAAGCAATCAGCCCCAGCATTTT. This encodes CASSPELQGSNQPQHF.

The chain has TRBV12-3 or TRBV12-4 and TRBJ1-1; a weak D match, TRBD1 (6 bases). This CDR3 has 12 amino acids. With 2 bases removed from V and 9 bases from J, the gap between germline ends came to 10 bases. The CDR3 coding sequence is TGTGCCAGCAGTTTATTTCAGGGGCAAGCTTTCTTT. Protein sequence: CASSLFQGQAFF.

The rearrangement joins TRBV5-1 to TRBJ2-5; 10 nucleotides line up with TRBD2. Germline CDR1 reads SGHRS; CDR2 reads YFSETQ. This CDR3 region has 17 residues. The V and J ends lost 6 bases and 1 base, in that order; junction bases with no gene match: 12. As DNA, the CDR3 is TGCGCCAGCACCCGGGATGGACTAGCGGACGCCCAAGAGACCCAGTACTTC. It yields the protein CASTRDGLADAQETQYF. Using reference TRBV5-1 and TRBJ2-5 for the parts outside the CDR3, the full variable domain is KAGVTQTPRYLIKTRGQQVTLSCSPISGHRSVSWYQQTPGQGLQFLFEYFSETQRNKGNFPGRFSGRQFSNSRSEMNVSTLELGDSALYLCASTRDGLADAQETQYFGPGTRLLVL.